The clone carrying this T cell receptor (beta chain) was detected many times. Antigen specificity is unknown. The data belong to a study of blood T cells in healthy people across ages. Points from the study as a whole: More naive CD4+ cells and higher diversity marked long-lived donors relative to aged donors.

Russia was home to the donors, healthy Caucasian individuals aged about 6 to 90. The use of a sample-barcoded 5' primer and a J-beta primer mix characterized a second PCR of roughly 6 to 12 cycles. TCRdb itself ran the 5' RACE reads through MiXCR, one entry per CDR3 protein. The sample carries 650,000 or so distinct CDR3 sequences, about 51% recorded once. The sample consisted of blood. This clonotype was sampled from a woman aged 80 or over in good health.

Here the CDR3 DNA reads TGTGCCAGCAGACTAGACAGGGAGTGGACAGATACGCAGTATTTT. Translating gives CASRLDREWTDTQYF. The chain combines TRBV13 with TRBJ2-3; the match to TRBD1 covers 7 bases. V lost 6 bases, J lost 3 bases, and 9 bases stayed unmatched. Germline-derived CDR1 and CDR2 are PRHDT and FYEKMQ (reference sequence). The CDR3 runs to 15 residues.